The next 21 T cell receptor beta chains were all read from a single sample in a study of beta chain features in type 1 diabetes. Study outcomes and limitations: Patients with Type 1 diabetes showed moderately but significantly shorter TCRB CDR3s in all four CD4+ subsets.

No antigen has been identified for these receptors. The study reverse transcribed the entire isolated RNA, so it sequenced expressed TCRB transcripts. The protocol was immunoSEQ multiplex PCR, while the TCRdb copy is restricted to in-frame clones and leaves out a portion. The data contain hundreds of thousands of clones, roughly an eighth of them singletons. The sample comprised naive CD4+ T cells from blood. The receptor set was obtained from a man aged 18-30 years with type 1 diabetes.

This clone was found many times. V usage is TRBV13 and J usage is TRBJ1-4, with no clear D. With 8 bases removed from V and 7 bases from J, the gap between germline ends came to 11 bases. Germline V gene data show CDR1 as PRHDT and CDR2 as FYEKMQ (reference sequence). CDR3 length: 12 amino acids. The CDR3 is CASSPGGEKLFF. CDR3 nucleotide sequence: TGTGCCAGCTCCCCGGGAGGTGAAAAACTGTTTTTT. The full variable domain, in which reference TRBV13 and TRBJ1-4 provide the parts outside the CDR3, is AAGVIQSPRHLIKEKRETATLKCYPIPRHDTVYWYQQGPGQDPQFLISFYEKMQSDKGSIPDRFSAQQFSDYHSELNMSSLELGDSALYFCASSPGGEKLFFGSGTQLSVL.

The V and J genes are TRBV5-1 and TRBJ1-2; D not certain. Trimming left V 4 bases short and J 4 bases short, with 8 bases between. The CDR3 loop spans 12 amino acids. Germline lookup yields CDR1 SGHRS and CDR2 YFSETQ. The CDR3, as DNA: TGCGCCAGCAGCGATCGGGGCTATGGCTACACCTTC. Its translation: CASSDRGYGYTF.

CDR3: CSVNTISTEAFF. In nucleotides, the CDR3 is TGCAGCGTCAATACCATATCCACTGAAGCTTTCTTT. This sequence joins TRBV29-1 and TRBJ1-1, with no clear D. This CDR3 is 12 amino acids long. The germline V gene has CDR1 SQVTM and CDR2 ANQGSEA. V lost 6 bases and J 4 bases, leaving 12 bases between the germline ends. The full variable domain, with the rest looked up from reference TRBV29-1 and TRBJ1-1, is SAVISQKPSRDICQRGTSLTIQCQVDSQVTMMFWYRQQPGQSLTLIATANQGSEATYESGFVIDKFPISRPNLTFSTLTVSNMSPEDSSIYLCSVNTISTEAFFGQGTRLTVV.

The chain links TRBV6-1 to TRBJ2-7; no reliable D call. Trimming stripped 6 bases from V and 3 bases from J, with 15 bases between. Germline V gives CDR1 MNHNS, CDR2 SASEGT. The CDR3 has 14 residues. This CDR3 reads CASREQRRYYEQYF. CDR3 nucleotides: TGTGCCAGCAGGGAACAGCGACGGTACTACGAGCAGTACTTC.

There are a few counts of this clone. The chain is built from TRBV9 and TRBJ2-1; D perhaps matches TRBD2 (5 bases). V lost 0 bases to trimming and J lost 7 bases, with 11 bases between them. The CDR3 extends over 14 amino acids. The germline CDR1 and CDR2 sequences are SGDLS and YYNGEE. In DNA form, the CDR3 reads TGTGCCAGCAGCGTAGATACTAGTAGTAATGAGCAGTTCTTC. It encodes CASSVDTSSNEQFF.

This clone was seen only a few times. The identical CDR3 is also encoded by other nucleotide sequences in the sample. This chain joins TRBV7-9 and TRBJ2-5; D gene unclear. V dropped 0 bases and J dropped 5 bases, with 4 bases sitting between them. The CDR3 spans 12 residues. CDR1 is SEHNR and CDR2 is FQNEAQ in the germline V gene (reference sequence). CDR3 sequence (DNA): TGTGCCAGCAGCTTAGCGGCCGAGACCCAGTACTTC. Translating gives CASSLAAETQYF.

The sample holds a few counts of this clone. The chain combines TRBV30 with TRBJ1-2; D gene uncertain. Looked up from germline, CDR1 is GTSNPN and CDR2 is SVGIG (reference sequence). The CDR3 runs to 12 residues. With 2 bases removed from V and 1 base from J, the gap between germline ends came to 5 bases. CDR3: CAWSPFNYGYTF. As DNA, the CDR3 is TGTGCCTGGAGTCCCTTTAACTATGGCTACACCTTC.

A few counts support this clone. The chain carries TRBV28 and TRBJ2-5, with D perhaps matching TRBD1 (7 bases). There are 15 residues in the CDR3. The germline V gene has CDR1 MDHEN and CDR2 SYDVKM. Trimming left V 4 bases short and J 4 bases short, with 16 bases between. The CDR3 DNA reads TGTGCCAGCAGTTGGAGACCAGGGGGGCGAGAGACCCAGTACTTC. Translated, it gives CASSWRPGGRETQYF. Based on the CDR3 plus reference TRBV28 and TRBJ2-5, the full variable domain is DVKVTQSSRYLVKRTGEKVFLECVQDMDHENMFWYRQDPGLGLRLIYFSYDVKMKEKGDIPEGYSVSREKKERFSLILESASTNQTSMYLCASSWRPGGRETQYFGPGTRLLVL.

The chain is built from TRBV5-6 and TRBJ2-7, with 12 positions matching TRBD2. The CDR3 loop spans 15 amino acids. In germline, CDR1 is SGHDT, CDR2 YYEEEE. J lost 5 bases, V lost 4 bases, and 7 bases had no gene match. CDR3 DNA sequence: TGTGCCAGCAGCAAGACTAGCGGGAGTCCCCACGAGCAGTACTTC. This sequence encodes CASSKTSGSPHEQYF.

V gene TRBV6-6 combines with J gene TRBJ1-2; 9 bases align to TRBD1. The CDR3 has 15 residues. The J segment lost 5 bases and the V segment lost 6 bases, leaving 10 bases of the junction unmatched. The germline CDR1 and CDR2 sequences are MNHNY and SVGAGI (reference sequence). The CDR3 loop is CASRVRLDRGYGYTF. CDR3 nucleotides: TGTGCCAGCAGGGTACGCCTGGACAGGGGATATGGCTACACCTTC.

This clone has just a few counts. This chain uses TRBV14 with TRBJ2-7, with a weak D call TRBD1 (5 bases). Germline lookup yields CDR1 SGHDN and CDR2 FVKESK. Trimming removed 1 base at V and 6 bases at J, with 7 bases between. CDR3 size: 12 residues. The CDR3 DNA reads TGTGCCAGCAGCCAAGCCAGGGTCGAGCAGTACTTC. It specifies CASSQARVEQYF.

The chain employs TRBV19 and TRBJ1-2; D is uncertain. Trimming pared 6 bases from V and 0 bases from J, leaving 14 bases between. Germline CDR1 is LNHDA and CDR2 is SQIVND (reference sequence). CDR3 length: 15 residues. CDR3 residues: CASSPSEAANYGYTF. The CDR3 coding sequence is TGTGCCAGTAGCCCGTCGGAGGCAGCTAACTATGGCTACACCTTC.

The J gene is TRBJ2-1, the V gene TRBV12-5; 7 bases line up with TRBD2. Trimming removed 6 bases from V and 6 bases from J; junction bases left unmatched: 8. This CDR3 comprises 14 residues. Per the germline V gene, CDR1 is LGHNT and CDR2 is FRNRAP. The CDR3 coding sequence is TGTGCTAGTGGCTCAGACGGGGGGTCCAATGAGCAGTTCTTC. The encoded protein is CASGSDGGSNEQFF.

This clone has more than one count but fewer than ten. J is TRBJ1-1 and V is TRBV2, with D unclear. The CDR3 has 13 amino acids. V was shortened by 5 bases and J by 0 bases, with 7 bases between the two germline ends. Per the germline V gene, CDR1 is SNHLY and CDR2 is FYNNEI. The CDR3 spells CASSLTVNTEAFF. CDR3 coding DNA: TGTGCCAGCAGTCTTACAGTGAACACTGAAGCTTTCTTT.

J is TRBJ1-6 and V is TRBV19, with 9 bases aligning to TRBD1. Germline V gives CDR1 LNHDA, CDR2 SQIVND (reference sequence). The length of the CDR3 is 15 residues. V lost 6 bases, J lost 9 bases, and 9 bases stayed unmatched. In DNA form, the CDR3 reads TGTGCCAGTAGCCCGGACAGGGGTCGGGCTTCACCCCTCCACTTT. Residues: CASSPDRGRASPLHF.

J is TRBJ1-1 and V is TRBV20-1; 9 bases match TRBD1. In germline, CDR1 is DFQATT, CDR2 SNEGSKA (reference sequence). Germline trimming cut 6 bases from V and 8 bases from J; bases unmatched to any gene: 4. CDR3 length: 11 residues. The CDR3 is CSAGTGREAFF. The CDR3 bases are TGCAGTGCAGGGACAGGGAGGGAAGCTTTCTTT.

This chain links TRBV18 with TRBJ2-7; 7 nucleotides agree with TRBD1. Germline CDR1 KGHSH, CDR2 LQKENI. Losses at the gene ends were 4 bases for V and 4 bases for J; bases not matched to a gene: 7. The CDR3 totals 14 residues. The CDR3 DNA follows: TGTGCCAGCTCACAGACAGAGGGACAGTACGAGCAGTACTTC. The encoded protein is CASSQTEGQYEQYF.

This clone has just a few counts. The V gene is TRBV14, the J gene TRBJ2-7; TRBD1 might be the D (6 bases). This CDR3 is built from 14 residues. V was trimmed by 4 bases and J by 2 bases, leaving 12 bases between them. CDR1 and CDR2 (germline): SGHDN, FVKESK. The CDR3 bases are TGTGCCAGCAGCCCCCCAGGACAGCCCTACGAGCAGTACTTC. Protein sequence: CASSPPGQPYEQYF.

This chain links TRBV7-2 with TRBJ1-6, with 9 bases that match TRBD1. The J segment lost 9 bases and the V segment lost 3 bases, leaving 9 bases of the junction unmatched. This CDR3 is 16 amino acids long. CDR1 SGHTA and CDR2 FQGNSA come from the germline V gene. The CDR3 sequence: CASSLGSQGASSPLHF. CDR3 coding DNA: TGTGCCAGCAGCTTGGGGTCACAGGGGGCCTCTTCACCCCTCCACTTT.

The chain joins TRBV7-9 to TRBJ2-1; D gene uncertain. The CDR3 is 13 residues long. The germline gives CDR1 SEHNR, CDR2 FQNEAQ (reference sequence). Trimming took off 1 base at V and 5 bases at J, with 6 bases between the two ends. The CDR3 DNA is TGTGCCAGCAGCTTAGTTCGCAACAATGAGCAGTTCTTC. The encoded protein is CASSLVRNNEQFF.

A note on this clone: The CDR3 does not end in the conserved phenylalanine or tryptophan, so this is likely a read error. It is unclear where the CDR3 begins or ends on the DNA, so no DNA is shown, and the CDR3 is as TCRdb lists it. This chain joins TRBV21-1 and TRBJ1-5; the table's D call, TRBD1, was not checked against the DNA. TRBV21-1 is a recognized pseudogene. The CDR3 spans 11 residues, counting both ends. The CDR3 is CASSTPRRQMI.